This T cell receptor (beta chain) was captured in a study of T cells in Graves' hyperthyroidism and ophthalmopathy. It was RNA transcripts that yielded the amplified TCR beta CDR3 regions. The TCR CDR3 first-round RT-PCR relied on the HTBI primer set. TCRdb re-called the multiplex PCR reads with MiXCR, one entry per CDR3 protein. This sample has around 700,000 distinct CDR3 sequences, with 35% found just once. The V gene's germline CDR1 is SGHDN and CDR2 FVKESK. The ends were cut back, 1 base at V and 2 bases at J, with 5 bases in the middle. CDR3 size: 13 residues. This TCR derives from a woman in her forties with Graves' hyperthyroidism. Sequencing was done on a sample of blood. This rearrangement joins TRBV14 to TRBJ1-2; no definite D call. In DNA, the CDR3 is TGTGCCAGCAGCCAAGCACGCAACTATGGCTACACCTTC. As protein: CASSQARNYGYTF.